These 15 T cell receptor beta chains originate from one sample sequenced in a study of blood T cell repertoires in COVID-19. Repertoires were generated with immunoSEQ multiplex PCR, while TCRdb's copy carries only in-frame clones and drops some. The sample includes roughly 410,000 clones, about 90% of them seen just once. Specimen: peripheral blood. These receptors came from a woman between 55 and 75 years old with COVID-19, enrolled during active disease.

V and J are TRBV5-4 and TRBJ1-1, with D maybe TRBD1 (6 bases). V was cut by 4 bases and J by 2 bases, with 12 bases left in between. Germline CDR1 and CDR2: SGHNT and YYREEE (reference sequence). The CDR3 contains 14 residues. The CDR3 protein is CASSLSTGNTEAFF. CDR3 nucleotides: TGTGCCAGCAGCCTATCGACAGGAAACACTGAAGCTTTCTTT.

The rearrangement joins TRBV24-1 to TRBJ2-2, with no clear D. Trimming stripped 4 bases from V and 3 bases from J, with 8 bases between. The CDR3 runs to 14 residues. The V gene's germline CDR1 is KGHDR and CDR2 SFDVKD. CDR3 sequence reads: CATSDPRDTGELFF. In DNA, the CDR3 is TGTGCCACCAGTGACCCTCGGGACACCGGGGAGCTGTTTTTT.

This sequence joins TRBV5-1 and TRBJ2-1, with 14 nucleotides matching TRBD2. This CDR3 region has 16 residues. V lost 3 bases and J lost 9; bases outside the gene matches: 8. The germline gives CDR1 SGHRS, CDR2 YFSETQ. This chain's CDR3 is CASSSTLTSGGVEQFF. CDR3 nucleotide sequence: TGCGCCAGCAGCTCCACTCTGACTAGCGGGGGGGTTGAGCAGTTCTTC. Looking up the rest from reference TRBV5-1 and TRBJ2-1 gives the full variable domain: KAGVTQTPRYLIKTRGQQVTLSCSPISGHRSVSWYQQTPGQGLQFLFEYFSETQRNKGNFPGRFSGRQFSNSRSEMNVSTLELGDSALYLCASSSTLTSGGVEQFFGPGTRLTVL.

This clone was seen a handful of times. V is TRBV21-1 and J is TRBJ1-5. TRBV21-1 is noted as a pseudogene. CDR3 length: 14 amino acids. CDR3 residues: CASMRGSRNQPQHF. DNA of the CDR3: TGTGCCAGCATGCGGGGTTCGCGCAATCAGCCCCAGCATTTT.

This chain connects TRBV9 to TRBJ2-1; TRBD1 agrees at 7 bases. The length of the CDR3 is 13 residues. The germline V gene has CDR1 SGDLS and CDR2 YYNGEE. V lost 4 bases to trimming and J lost 8 bases; unmatched junction nucleotides: 6. The CDR3 DNA follows: TGTGCCAGCAGCTCCTGGGACAGAGATGAGCAGTTCTTC. Protein sequence: CASSSWDRDEQFF. The full variable domain, its missing parts supplied by reference TRBV9 and TRBJ2-1, is DSGVTQTPKHLITATGQRVTLRCSPRSGDLSVYWYQQSLDQGLQFLIQYYNGEERAKGNILERFSAQQFPDLHSELNLSSLELGDSALYFCASSSWDRDEQFFGPGTRLTVL.

The chain has TRBV11-2 and TRBJ2-6, with D possibly being TRBD2 (5 bases). V was clipped by 1 base and J by 3 bases, with 13 bases between them. Germline loops: CDR1 SGHAT, CDR2 FQNNGV. This CDR3 has 17 amino acids. The CDR3 DNA reads as TGTGCCAGCAGCTTAGCGCCGCTAGCAGGTGGGGCCAACGTCCTGACTTTC. Residues: CASSLAPLAGGANVLTF.

This clone was seen once. Other DNA sequences in the same sample also yield this CDR3. The chain has TRBV2 and TRBJ1-1, with 8 nucleotides matching TRBD1. The CDR3 is 14 residues long. Germline CDR1 reads SNHLY; CDR2 reads FYNNEI. The trim removed 4 bases at V and 1 base at J, leaving 2 bases unmatched. The CDR3 sequence: CASSVGQGNTEAFF. The CDR3 DNA reads as TGTGCCAGCAGTGTCGGACAGGGGAACACTGAAGCTTTCTTT.

This clone has a single count. The V gene is TRBV19, the J gene TRBJ1-2; 7 bases are a match to TRBD1. Germline CDR1 is LNHDA and CDR2 is SQIVND (reference sequence). Unmatched junction bases numbered 9, after V lost 6 bases and J lost 2 bases. The CDR3 sequence is 15 residues long. The CDR3 DNA sequence: TGTGCCAGTAGAAGAGGACAGGAGGCCAACTATGGCTACACCTTC. Its translation is CASRRGQEANYGYTF.

The genes are TRBV9 and TRBJ2-5; 7 positions match TRBD2. Trimming at V came to 3 bases and at J to 5 bases, leaving 13 bases not matched to a gene. Germline CDR1 is SGDLS and CDR2 is YYNGEE. The CDR3 has 16 residues. The CDR3 reads CASSARLGPGRETQYF. The CDR3 DNA sequence: TGTGCCAGCAGCGCTCGCCTCGGCCCCGGGAGGGAGACCCAGTACTTC.

The V gene is TRBV19, the J gene TRBJ1-5, with D uncertain. CDR3 length: 16 residues. Trimming left V 1 base short and J 5 bases short, with 15 bases between. Germline V gene lookup returns CDR1 LNHDA and CDR2 SQIVND (reference sequence). DNA for the CDR3: TGTGCCAGTAGTATAGTATATGGAGAAAGTGATCAGCCCCAGCATTTT. It translates to CASSIVYGESDQPQHF.

This chain joins TRBV29-1 and TRBJ2-7; the match to TRBD1 covers 9 bases. CDR3 length: 13 amino acids. J lost 2 bases, V lost 5 bases, and 4 bases had no gene match. Germline V CDR1 and CDR2: SQVTM, ANQGSEA. CDR3 sequence reads: CSVTGGPTYEQYF. CDR3 nucleotide sequence: TGCAGCGTTACAGGGGGCCCGACCTACGAGCAGTACTTC.

The CDR3 DNA follows: TGTGCCAGCAGCTCCGGGACAGTAAAGGCAGATACGCAGTATTTT. Protein: CASSSGTVKADTQYF. The chain combines TRBV7-9 with TRBJ2-3; 7 nucleotides match TRBD1. CDR1 is SEHNR and CDR2 is FQNEAQ in the germline V gene (reference sequence). CDR3 length equals 15 residues. J lost 4 bases, V lost 4 bases, and 8 bases had no gene match.

This chain uses TRBV25-1 with TRBJ2-1, with TRBD2 identical over 9 bases. V shed 8 bases, J shed 13 bases, and the junction held 12 bases outside the gene matches. The CDR3 covers 13 residues. The germline gives CDR1 MGHDK, CDR2 SYGVNS. CDR3: CASEPSGARNQFF. The CDR3 DNA is TGTGCCAGCGAACCTAGCGGGGCCCGAAATCAGTTCTTC.

The chain is built from TRBV2 and TRBJ2-7, with 11 bases matching TRBD2. Germline CDR1 and CDR2: SNHLY and FYNNEI. The CDR3 extends over 14 amino acids. The V and J ends lost 6 bases and 9 bases, in that order; junction bases with no gene match: 10. The CDR3 reads CASRGTSGIPGQYF. CDR3 DNA: TGTGCCAGCAGGGGGACTAGCGGAATCCCAGGGCAGTACTTC.

This clone was seen only once. This chain uses TRBV2 with TRBJ1-2; D unclear. The CDR3 sequence is 13 residues long. CDR1 is SNHLY and CDR2 is FYNNEI in the germline V gene. V lost 0 bases, J lost 6 bases, and 8 bases lay in between. In DNA, the CDR3 is TGTGCCAGCAGTGAAGCGCGGCAGCATGGCTACACCTTC. Its translation: CASSEARQHGYTF.